This is a list of T cell receptor beta chains from one sample in a study of control samples from healthy donors and cancer patients. Using immunoSEQ multiplex PCR, the repertoire was profiled, and TCRdb retains in-frame clones only, with some absent. The sample shows some 98,000 clones, roughly 80% of them seen only once. The sequencing sample was made of PBMCs. The receptors derive from a man aged 65-85 years with lung cancer. The CDR3 runs from the conserved cysteine through the conserved F or W. D genes are given only for firm matches. Clone size appears in some rows only: once, few, many, or a class for an expanded clone.

j_call: TRBJ1-2
clone_size: few
d_call: TRBD1
v_call: TRBV4-3
cdr3_nt: TGCGCCAGCAGCCAAGAGGCAGGGGGCGACGGCTATGGCTACACCTTC
cdr3_aa: CASSQEAGGDGYGYTF

j_call: TRBJ2-3
clone_size: few
d_call: TRBD2
v_call: TRBV7-3
cdr3_nt: TGTGCCAGCAGCTTAACCGGGACTAGGAGCACAGATACGCAGTATTTT
cdr3_aa: CASSLTGTRSTDTQYF

j_call: TRBJ2-3
clone_size: -
d_call: TRBD2
v_call: TRBV3-1/TRBV3-2
cdr3_nt: TGTGCCAGCAGTCTTGGACTAGCGGGGACGGGAGATACGCAGTATTTT
cdr3_aa: CASSLGLAGTGDTQYF

j_call: TRBJ2-5
clone_size: -
d_call: -
v_call: TRBV21-1
cdr3_nt: TGTGCCAGGAGGGGTCGGGGGTCCCCCCAAGAGACCCAGTACTTC
cdr3_aa: CARRGRGSPQETQYF

j_call: TRBJ1-2
clone_size: -
d_call: -
v_call: TRBV6-6
cdr3_nt: TGTGCCAGCAGTACGACAGCAGCCTATGGCTACACCTTC
cdr3_aa: CASSTTAAYGYTF

j_call: TRBJ2-2
clone_size: -
d_call: -
v_call: TRBV5-1
cdr3_nt: TGCGCCAGCAGTCGGGACGGCAGAAACACCGGGGAGCTGTTTTTT
cdr3_aa: CASSRDGRNTGELFF

j_call: TRBJ2-7
clone_size: -
d_call: TRBD1
v_call: TRBV7-9
cdr3_nt: TGTGCCAGCAGCTCTCGGGACAGGGGGCACGAGCAGTACTTC
cdr3_aa: CASSSRDRGHEQYF

j_call: TRBJ1-2
clone_size: -
d_call: TRBD1
v_call: TRBV5-4
cdr3_nt: TGTGCCAGCAGCTCCCCCGGGACAGGGTCCAACTATGGCTACACCTTC
cdr3_aa: CASSSPGTGSNYGYTF

j_call: TRBJ2-2
clone_size: -
d_call: -
v_call: TRBV5-6
cdr3_nt: TGTGCCAGCAGCTTGGCCTCGGGGGTCACCGGGGAGCTGTTTTTT
cdr3_aa: CASSLASGVTGELFF

j_call: TRBJ1-5
clone_size: -
d_call: TRBD1
v_call: TRBV5-3
cdr3_nt: TGTGCCAGAAGCTTGGGTCAGGGGGATCAGCCCCAGCATTTT
cdr3_aa: CARSLGQGDQPQHF

j_call: TRBJ1-4
clone_size: -
d_call: -
v_call: TRBV18
cdr3_nt: TGTGCCAGCTCCGCGACAAATACTAATGAAAAACTGTTTTTT
cdr3_aa: CASSATNTNEKLFF

j_call: TRBJ1-4
clone_size: -
d_call: TRBD1
v_call: TRBV7-3
cdr3_nt: TGTGCCAGCAGCTCCCGGGACAGGGGAGGTGAAAAACTGTTTTTT
cdr3_aa: CASSSRDRGGEKLFF

j_call: TRBJ2-6
clone_size: -
d_call: -
v_call: TRBV19
cdr3_nt: TGTGCCAGTAGTTCAGGAGCTGGGGCCAACGTCCTGACTTTC
cdr3_aa: CASSSGAGANVLTF

j_call: TRBJ1-5
clone_size: -
d_call: -
v_call: TRBV15
cdr3_nt: TGTGCCACCAGCAGAGAAGTCCCCTTCAATCAGCCCCAGCATTTT
cdr3_aa: CATSREVPFNQPQHF

j_call: TRBJ2-7
clone_size: few
d_call: -
v_call: TRBV19
cdr3_nt: TGTGCCAGTAGAAGGGGAGGGGGAGACGAGCAGTACTTC
cdr3_aa: CASRRGGGDEQYF

j_call: TRBJ2-2
clone_size: -
d_call: TRBD2
v_call: TRBV6-2/TRBV6-3
cdr3_nt: TGTGCCAGCAGTTCCAGGACTAGCGGGGGGCCCGGGGAGCTGTTTTTT
cdr3_aa: CASSSRTSGGPGELFF

j_call: TRBJ1-2
clone_size: -
d_call: -
v_call: TRBV28
cdr3_nt: TGTGCCAGCAGTTCCCTGGACGGTGCTAACTATGGCTACACCTTC
cdr3_aa: CASSSLDGANYGYTF

j_call: TRBJ2-7
clone_size: -
d_call: -
v_call: TRBV7-8
cdr3_nt: TGTGCCAGCAGCTTAGGGCCGCGCTACGAGCAGTACTTC
cdr3_aa: CASSLGPRYEQYF

j_call: TRBJ2-7
clone_size: -
d_call: TRBD2
v_call: TRBV3-1/TRBV3-2
cdr3_nt: TGTGCCAGCAGCCGTCGTTGGACGACTAGCGGGTTCTCCTACGAGCAGTACTTC
cdr3_aa: CASSRRWTTSGFSYEQYF

j_call: TRBJ1-6
clone_size: -
d_call: TRBD1
v_call: TRBV13
cdr3_nt: TGTGCCAGCAGCGCCCGACAGGGTGGGAATTCACCCCTCCACTTT
cdr3_aa: CASSARQGGNSPLHF

j_call: TRBJ2-2
clone_size: -
d_call: -
v_call: TRBV11-1
cdr3_nt: TGTGCCAGCAGCCGGCGGGGGCCGAAGGACGGGGAGCTGTTTTTT
cdr3_aa: CASSRRGPKDGELFF

j_call: TRBJ2-1
clone_size: -
d_call: -
v_call: TRBV12-3/TRBV12-4
cdr3_nt: TGTGCCAGCAGATTACTTAGCGCGGCTGAGCAGTTCTTC
cdr3_aa: CASRLLSAAEQFF

j_call: TRBJ1-3
clone_size: -
d_call: -
v_call: TRBV9
cdr3_nt: TGTGCCAGCAGCGCTTTACAGGGTTCTGGAAACACCATATATTTT
cdr3_aa: CASSALQGSGNTIYF

j_call: TRBJ2-7
clone_size: -
d_call: -
v_call: TRBV27
cdr3_nt: TGTGCCAGCAGTTTATCGTCCGGCAGGGGCTACGAGCAGTACTTC
cdr3_aa: CASSLSSGRGYEQYF

j_call: TRBJ1-1
clone_size: once
d_call: -
v_call: TRBV27
cdr3_nt: TGTGCCAGCAGTTCCCGGGACATAGGAAGTGAAGCTTTCTTT
cdr3_aa: CASSSRDIGSEAFF

j_call: TRBJ2-7
clone_size: -
d_call: -
v_call: TRBV6-1
cdr3_nt: TGTGCCAGCAGTGAACAAGACAGAAACTACGAGCAGTACTTC
cdr3_aa: CASSEQDRNYEQYF

j_call: TRBJ2-1
clone_size: -
d_call: TRBD2
v_call: TRBV10-2
cdr3_nt: TGCGCCAGCAGTGGGCTAGCGGGGAGTCTCGGGAATGAGCAGTTCTTC
cdr3_aa: CASSGLAGSLGNEQFF

j_call: TRBJ2-3
clone_size: -
d_call: -
v_call: TRBV7-2
cdr3_nt: TGTGCCAGCAGCTTAGAGGGTAGCCAAGATACGCAGTATTTT
cdr3_aa: CASSLEGSQDTQYF

j_call: TRBJ1-3
clone_size: -
d_call: -
v_call: TRBV18
cdr3_nt: TGTGCCAGCTCACCAGAGAGAAACACCATATATTTT
cdr3_aa: CASSPERNTIYF

j_call: TRBJ2-7
clone_size: -
d_call: TRBD1
v_call: TRBV19
cdr3_nt: TGTGCCAGTAGTCCGACCGGGACAGGATTTTACGAGCAGTACTTC
cdr3_aa: CASSPTGTGFYEQYF

j_call: TRBJ1-4
clone_size: -
d_call: TRBD1
v_call: TRBV28
cdr3_nt: TGTGCCAGCAGTCGGGACAGGGTGAATGAAAAACTGTTTTTT
cdr3_aa: CASSRDRVNEKLFF

j_call: TRBJ2-4
clone_size: -
d_call: -
v_call: TRBV24-1
cdr3_nt: TGTGCCACCAGTGAAGCAGGGAGCCCAAACATTCAGTACTTC
cdr3_aa: CATSEAGSPNIQYF

j_call: TRBJ1-2
clone_size: -
d_call: TRBD1
v_call: TRBV19
cdr3_nt: TGTGCCAGTACCGTTATGGGGGGACAGGGAGAGTTTGGCTACACCTTC
cdr3_aa: CASTVMGGQGEFGYTF

j_call: TRBJ2-2
clone_size: -
d_call: TRBD1
v_call: TRBV5-1
cdr3_nt: TGCGCCAGCAGCTTGGACAGGGGGCCCGGGGAGCTGTTTTTT
cdr3_aa: CASSLDRGPGELFF

j_call: TRBJ2-1
clone_size: -
d_call: -
v_call: TRBV11-2
cdr3_nt: TGTGCCAGCAGCCAGCGACGGGGGAGCTCCTACAATGAGCAGTTCTTC
cdr3_aa: CASSQRRGSSYNEQFF

j_call: TRBJ1-1
clone_size: few
d_call: -
v_call: TRBV4-2
cdr3_nt: TGTGCCAGCAGCAGACGAATCGACGACACTGAAGCTTTCTTT
cdr3_aa: CASSRRIDDTEAFF

j_call: TRBJ1-5
clone_size: -
d_call: TRBD1
v_call: TRBV5-5
cdr3_nt: TGTGCCAGCAGCCGGACAGGGGGCAACAATCAGCCCCAGCATTTT
cdr3_aa: CASSRTGGNNQPQHF

j_call: TRBJ2-7
clone_size: -
d_call: TRBD2
v_call: TRBV6-2/TRBV6-3
cdr3_nt: TGTGCCAGCAGTTACATGGCGGGGGGCTACGAGCAGTACTTC
cdr3_aa: CASSYMAGGYEQYF

j_call: TRBJ1-4
clone_size: once
d_call: TRBD1
v_call: TRBV28
cdr3_nt: TGTGCCAGCAGCCAAGGGACAGGGAGAGAAAAACTGTTTTTT
cdr3_aa: CASSQGTGREKLFF

j_call: TRBJ2-7
clone_size: -
d_call: -
v_call: TRBV4-1
cdr3_nt: TGCGCCAGCAGCCAAGTAGGGGTAGGCAGGGACTCCTACGAGCAGTACTTC
cdr3_aa: CASSQVGVGRDSYEQYF

j_call: TRBJ2-1
clone_size: -
d_call: -
v_call: TRBV7-9
cdr3_nt: TGTGCCAGCCCCCTTAGTCCCGGGAGCAATGAGCAGTTCTTC
cdr3_aa: CASPLSPGSNEQFF

j_call: TRBJ2-7
clone_size: -
d_call: -
v_call: TRBV30
cdr3_nt: TGTGCCTGGGGCTCTCAAGGGAACGAGCAGTACTTC
cdr3_aa: CAWGSQGNEQYF

j_call: TRBJ2-3
clone_size: -
d_call: TRBD2
v_call: TRBV7-9
cdr3_nt: TGTGCCAGCAGCTTAGCGGGGCTAGCGGGGGGCCCTAGCACAGATACGCAGTATTTT
cdr3_aa: CASSLAGLAGGPSTDTQYF

j_call: TRBJ2-3
clone_size: -
d_call: TRBD2
v_call: TRBV30
cdr3_nt: TGTGCCTGGGGACGCGGGGGGGAAGGAGATACGCAGTATTTT
cdr3_aa: CAWGRGGEGDTQYF

j_call: TRBJ1-5
clone_size: -
d_call: TRBD1
v_call: TRBV9
cdr3_nt: TGTGCCAGCAGCAGGACAGGAAGGCAGCCCCAGCATTTT
cdr3_aa: CASSRTGRQPQHF

j_call: TRBJ2-7
clone_size: -
d_call: TRBD2
v_call: TRBV7-8
cdr3_nt: TGTGCCAGCAGCCAACGACTAGCATCCTACGAGCAGTACTTC
cdr3_aa: CASSQRLASYEQYF

j_call: TRBJ1-3
clone_size: -
d_call: TRBD1
v_call: TRBV9
cdr3_nt: TGTGCCAGCAGCACACGACAGGGCCGAGGTGCTGGAAACACCATATATTTT
cdr3_aa: CASSTRQGRGAGNTIYF

j_call: TRBJ2-7
clone_size: -
d_call: -
v_call: TRBV19
cdr3_nt: TGTGCCAGTAGGGGACGGGACCGAACCTACGAGCAGTACTTC
cdr3_aa: CASRGRDRTYEQYF

j_call: TRBJ1-5
clone_size: few
d_call: -
v_call: TRBV4-1
cdr3_nt: TGCGCCAGCAGCCAAGACTCAGGCTCCAGGCCCCAGCATTTT
cdr3_aa: CASSQDSGSRPQHF

j_call: TRBJ2-2
clone_size: -
d_call: TRBD2
v_call: TRBV9
cdr3_nt: TGTGCCAGCAGCGTAGACGGGGGGACCGGGGAGCTGTTTTTT
cdr3_aa: CASSVDGGTGELFF

j_call: TRBJ2-5
clone_size: -
d_call: -
v_call: TRBV12-1
cdr3_nt: TGTGCCAGCAGCCCTCTACTAGCATCGTACCAAGAGACCCAGTACTTC
cdr3_aa: CASSPLLASYQETQYF

j_call: TRBJ1-3
clone_size: -
d_call: TRBD1
v_call: TRBV3-1/TRBV3-2
cdr3_nt: TGTGCCAGCAGCCTGACAGGGTCCGGAAACACCATATATTTT
cdr3_aa: CASSLTGSGNTIYF

j_call: TRBJ2-5
clone_size: -
d_call: TRBD2
v_call: TRBV7-3
cdr3_nt: TGTGCCAGCAGCTCTTGGAGCGGGGGGAAAGAGACCCAGTACTTC
cdr3_aa: CASSSWSGGKETQYF

j_call: TRBJ1-3
clone_size: -
d_call: -
v_call: TRBV6-5
cdr3_nt: TGTGCCAGTCGTTTCCGAAACACCATATATTTT
cdr3_aa: CASRFRNTIYF

j_call: TRBJ2-3
clone_size: -
d_call: TRBD2
v_call: TRBV5-4
cdr3_nt: TGTGCCAGCAGTGATAGCGGGACCTACACAGATACGCAGTATTTT
cdr3_aa: CASSDSGTYTDTQYF

j_call: TRBJ1-1
clone_size: once
d_call: -
v_call: TRBV4-1
cdr3_nt: TGCGCCAGCAGCCAGGGGCTGACTGAAGCTTTCTTT
cdr3_aa: CASSQGLTEAFF

j_call: TRBJ2-2
clone_size: -
d_call: -
v_call: TRBV3-1/TRBV3-2
cdr3_nt: TGTGCCAGCAGCCAAGGGGGGGGCAACACCGGGGAGCTGTTTTTT
cdr3_aa: CASSQGGGNTGELFF